What follows describes a single T cell receptor beta chain. The data are from a study of blood T cell repertoires in COVID-19. Study-wide context: The United States, Italy and Spain provided the acute and convalescent COVID-19 samples. T cells, B-cell-depleted T cells, or PBMCs provided the cDNA or gDNA that served as material.

Authors' analysis steps: By means of reference gene primer amplification, nucleated cell counts were estimated. Sequencing used immunoSEQ multiplex PCR; TCRdb keeps in-frame clones, though not all of them. The DNA gave D and trimming, while V, J and clone size come from that table. The data hold 85,000 to 130,000 clones, with 91% observed a single time. Sequencing was done on a sample of peripheral blood. The TCR was taken from a man aged 55-75 years with acute or convalescent COVID-19.

CDR3 DNA: TGTGCCTGGAGTAGCGGCCAGAGTCTCACCGGGGAGCTGTTTTTT. Translated, it gives CAWSSGQSLTGELFF. The rearrangement uses TRBV30 and TRBJ2-2; a weak D match, TRBD2 (5 bases). The CDR3 has 15 residues. Trimming removed 2 bases at V and 4 bases at J, with 14 bases between. Germline V CDR1 and CDR2: GTSNPN, SVGIG (reference sequence).